Listed below are T cell receptor beta chains from one sample, sequenced in a study of T-cell reconstitution after alpha-beta-depleted transplantation in children. TCRdb re-analysed the PCR reads in MiXCR, keeping a single row per CDR3 protein. The sample consists of 400,000 to 500,000 distinct CDR3 sequences, roughly 11% of them appearing once. This sample comprised PBMCs from the stem cell graft donor, obtained from the stem cell graft. Source of these receptors: a human donor who donated a stem cell graft to a child with acute myeloid leukemia. Both conserved end residues are part of each CDR3. Each record gives: V gene, J gene, CDR3 protein.

v_gene: TRBV20-1; j_gene: TRBJ2-4; CDR3aa: CSARQSGAKNIQYF
v_gene: TRBV7-3; j_gene: TRBJ1-1; CDR3aa: CASSPGWGAKEAFF
v_gene: TRBV20-1; j_gene: TRBJ1-2; CDR3aa: CSARARDRQTNYGYTF
v_gene: TRBV3-1; j_gene: TRBJ2-5; CDR3aa: CASNQGVETQYF
v_gene: TRBV27; j_gene: TRBJ1-6; CDR3aa: CASSLFGSSYNSPLHF
v_gene: TRBV29-1; j_gene: TRBJ2-5; CDR3aa: CSVSRDREETQYF
v_gene: TRBV30; j_gene: TRBJ2-1; CDR3aa: CAWSGTVVLNEQFF
v_gene: TRBV20-1; j_gene: TRBJ2-1; CDR3aa: CSARDWKRGARASGYNEQFF
v_gene: TRBV7-2; j_gene: TRBJ2-3; CDR3aa: CASSQTSGRGTDTQYF
v_gene: TRBV18; j_gene: TRBJ2-3; CDR3aa: CASSPGTGVADTQYF
v_gene: TRBV6-5; j_gene: TRBJ2-1; CDR3aa: CASSLQGASYNEQFF
v_gene: TRBV20-1; j_gene: TRBJ2-1; CDR3aa: CSAREGGYNYNEQFF
v_gene: TRBV13; j_gene: TRBJ2-1; CDR3aa: CASSLSGTGDNEQFF
v_gene: TRBV12-3/TRBV12-4; j_gene: TRBJ1-4; CDR3aa: CASSPGQRNEKLFF
v_gene: TRBV6-2/TRBV6-3; j_gene: TRBJ2-3; CDR3aa: CASNRARQDTQYF
v_gene: TRBV6-5; j_gene: TRBJ2-1; CDR3aa: CASSYQLSSYNEQFF
v_gene: TRBV4-1; j_gene: TRBJ2-6; CDR3aa: CASSQEPPKTLRAGTGANVLTF
v_gene: TRBV9; j_gene: TRBJ2-1; CDR3aa: CASSVVGGSSYNEQFF
v_gene: TRBV20-1; j_gene: TRBJ1-1; CDR3aa: CSALEKNTEAFF
v_gene: TRBV15; j_gene: TRBJ2-1; CDR3aa: CATRGGGLYNEQFF
v_gene: TRBV23-1; j_gene: TRBJ2-1; CDR3aa: CASRPTGIRVIWQFF
v_gene: TRBV5-1; j_gene: TRBJ2-7; CDR3aa: CASSFFPSQTGIYEQYF
v_gene: TRBV29-1; j_gene: TRBJ1-2; CDR3aa: CSAEYYGYTF
v_gene: TRBV20-1; j_gene: TRBJ2-5; CDR3aa: CSATNRGSQETQYF
v_gene: TRBV20-1; j_gene: TRBJ2-5; CDR3aa: CSAKQPPRSTQYF
v_gene: TRBV14; j_gene: TRBJ2-3; CDR3aa: CASSGRGGADTQYF
v_gene: TRBV7-2; j_gene: TRBJ1-4; CDR3aa: CASSPPSLQGVEKLFF
v_gene: TRBV7-2; j_gene: TRBJ1-6; CDR3aa: CASSAEGYSPLHF
v_gene: TRBV7-9; j_gene: TRBJ2-7; CDR3aa: CASSPPPGQGYEQYF